Listed here are 8 T cell receptor beta chains from one sample, sequenced in a study of blood T cells in healthy people across ages. PCR was performed a second time for roughly 7 to 12 cycles using a sample-barcoded 5' primer and a J-beta primer mix. TCRdb reprocessed the 5' RACE reads via MiXCR and lists one record per CDR3 protein. The data contain approximately 800,000 distinct CDR3 sequences, around a quarter of them singletons. These data were also filed under a second study, of T cells of mothers and their children.

Source material: blood. The receptors originated from a boy aged 5 to 17 in good health.

This sequence joins TRBV18 and TRBJ1-5; 10 bases are shared with TRBD1. The CDR3 length is 16 residues. CDR1 is KGHSH and CDR2 is LQKENI in the germline V gene. V gave up 3 bases and J gave up 5 bases; unmatched junction bases: 7. The CDR3 DNA follows: TGTGCCAGCTCACCGCCGGGACAGGGGATTCATCAGCCCCAGCATTTT. It codes for CASSPPGQGIHQPQHF. Combining the CDR3 with reference TRBV18 and TRBJ1-5 gives the whole variable domain NAGVMQNPRHLVRRRGQEARLRCSPMKGHSHVYWYRQLPEEGLKFMVYLQKENIIDESGMPKERFSAEFPKEGPSILRIQQVVRGDSAAYFCASSPPGQGIHQPQHFGDGTRLSIL.

This clonotype appeared a single time. The V call is TRBV6-1, the J call TRBJ2-3; TRBD1 agrees at 8 bases. Trimming at V came to 3 bases and at J to 3 bases, leaving 5 bases not matched to a gene. The CDR3 runs to 15 residues. Germline V gives CDR1 MNHNS, CDR2 SASEGT. CDR3 bases: TGTGCCAGCAGTGACAACAGGGGGAGTACAGATACGCAGTATTTT. Protein: CASSDNRGSTDTQYF.

This clonotype was observed a few times. V and J are TRBV10-3 and TRBJ2-5; D possibly matches TRBD1 or TRBD2 (6 bases each). The V and J ends lost 3 bases and 2 bases respectively, with 10 bases between them. This CDR3 has 14 residues. Germline CDR1 is ENHRY and CDR2 is SYGVKD. The CDR3 protein is CAISDRGGQETQYF. CDR3 coding DNA: TGTGCCATCAGTGACAGGGGAGGACAAGAGACCCAGTACTTC.

The CDR3 DNA is TGCAGCGTTTCGACAGGGGAGCAGTACTTC. It specifies CSVSTGEQYF. The chain joins TRBV29-1 to TRBJ2-7; 7 nucleotides agree with TRBD1. The CDR3 spans 10 residues. CDR1 and CDR2 from the germline V gene are SQVTM and ANQGSEA. V shed 5 bases and J 7 bases; nucleotides not matched to a gene: 2.

This clonotype has a handful of counts. This chain joins TRBV29-1 and TRBJ2-5; 7 nucleotides agree with TRBD2. V gave up 2 bases and J gave up 7 bases; unmatched junction bases: 10. Germline V gene sequence: CDR1 SQVTM, CDR2 ANQGSEA. The CDR3 runs to 14 residues. CDR3 in amino acids: CSVEILIPGGTQYF. CDR3 in DNA: TGCAGCGTTGAAATCCTGATCCCGGGGGGGACCCAGTACTTC.

In its sample, this clonotype was seen a few times. This chain connects TRBV24-1 to TRBJ2-1; TRBD2 matches 16 bases. Germline V CDR1 and CDR2: KGHDR, SFDVKD. This CDR3 has 18 amino acids. The V gene end was trimmed by 6 bases and the J gene end by 5 bases; junction bases not matched to a gene: 9. CDR3 loop: CATSLAGTSGRGNNEQFF. CDR3 DNA sequence: TGTGCCACCAGTTTAGCCGGGACTAGCGGGAGGGGAAACAATGAGCAGTTCTTC.

The chain links TRBV6-5 to TRBJ1-6; D is ambiguous. The CDR3 runs 16 residues. Trimming left V 0 bases short and J 10 bases short, with 16 bases between. The V gene's germline CDR1 is MNHEY and CDR2 SVGAGI. This CDR3 is CASSYSTPVFGSPLHF. The CDR3 DNA reads TGTGCCAGCAGTTACTCGACCCCAGTCTTCGGGTCACCCCTCCACTTT.

This clonotype was recorded once. V and J are TRBV12-3 or TRBV12-4 and TRBJ1-1; no clear D. V shed 8 bases and J shed 0 bases, with 7 bases lying between them. This CDR3 is 12 amino acids long. The CDR3 loop is CASVGMNTEAFF. CDR3 bases: TGTGCCAGCGTTGGCATGAACACTGAAGCTTTCTTT.